This T cell receptor (beta chain) was sequenced during a study of T cells and copy number aberrations in small-cell lung cancer. Profiling relied on immunoSEQ multiplex PCR, and the TCRdb table lists in-frame clones only, not all of them. Among some 6,300 clones listed, approximately 76% were seen once. Trimming shortened V by 5 bases and J by 6 bases, and 16 bases separated the two germline ends. The CDR3 is 14 residues long. Germline loops: CDR1 SGHAT, CDR2 FQNNGV. The chain couples TRBV11-2 to TRBJ1-1; D uncertain. Sequenced sample: tumor tissue. This TCR was sampled from a man aged 45-65 years with small cell lung cancer. The CDR3 spells CASSLRAAWAEAFF. The CDR3 nucleotides read TGTGCCAGCAGCCTCCGGGCGGCCTGGGCTGAAGCTTTCTTT.